Described below is a single T cell receptor (beta chain) sequence and its context. Measured with immunoSEQ multiplex PCR; TCRdb has only the in-frame clones, and not every one. The sample lists around 300,000 clones, approximately 88% occurring once. Each participant's cohort was designated according to participant-reported clinical history. The data are from a study of blood T cell repertoires in COVID-19. Background on the study: Nucleic acid was either cDNA or gDNA, and it came from T cells, B-cell-depleted T cells, or PBMCs.

The length of the CDR3 is 15 residues. Germline CDR1 and CDR2: SGHDN and FVKESK. Trimming pared 2 bases from V and 4 bases from J, leaving 14 bases between. Sample: PBMCs or T cells enriched from blood (not recorded which). The V call is TRBV14, the J call TRBJ1-2; D is undetermined. This TCR was sampled from a woman aged 25 to 39 who had recovered from COVID-19. CDR3 region: CASSQHLKPLYGYTF. The CDR3 DNA sequence: TGTGCCAGCAGCCAACACTTAAAGCCCCTCTATGGCTACACCTTC.